The 25 T cell receptor beta chains below were found in one sample sequenced in a study of blood T cell repertoires in COVID-19. The table came from immunoSEQ multiplex PCR; TCRdb's copy has only in-frame clones and leaves some out. The sample shows approximately 380,000 clones, approximately 90% of them seen only once. What was sequenced was PBMCs or T cells enriched from blood (not recorded which). Receptors were obtained from a woman in her 40s who had been exposed to COVID-19.

The genes are TRBV5-4 and TRBJ2-3, with 13 bases matching TRBD2. The junction had 4 bases not matched to a gene; V was cut back by 4 bases and J by 2 bases. The CDR3 contains 16 residues. Germline V lookup: CDR1 SGHNT, CDR2 YYREEE (reference sequence). CDR3 amino acids: CASSPGLAGPTDTQYF. The CDR3 bases are TGTGCCAGCAGCCCGGGACTAGCGGGGCCCACAGATACGCAGTATTTT.

The rearrangement joins TRBV18 to TRBJ2-3; 10 nucleotides line up with TRBD2. The CDR3 extends over 15 amino acids. J was trimmed by 1 base and V by 5 bases; bases with no gene match: 3. The V gene's germline CDR1 is KGHSH and CDR2 LQKENI. Written as DNA, the CDR3 is TGTGCCAGCTCAACTGGACTAGCGGGCACAGATACGCAGTATTTT. This sequence encodes CASSTGLAGTDTQYF.

This chain links TRBV28 with TRBJ1-6; the match to TRBD1 covers 12 bases. Per germline, CDR1 MDHEN and CDR2 SYDVKM. The CDR3 has 20 residues. The trim removed 7 bases at V and 7 bases at J, leaving 20 bases unmatched. In DNA, the CDR3 is TGTGCCAGCAACCCGGTTGGGGGACAGGGGGCCCACAGCAGAAATTCACCCCTCCACTTT. Protein sequence: CASNPVGGQGAHSRNSPLHF.

The rearrangement joins TRBV7-9 to TRBJ2-5, with 9 bases lining up with TRBD1. The CDR3 has 14 residues. CDR1 is SEHNR and CDR2 is FQNEAQ in the germline V gene (reference sequence). V lost 6 bases, J lost 5 bases, and 7 bases stayed unmatched. In DNA form, the CDR3 reads TGTGCCAGCAGGAACACAGGGGGCGGCGAGACCCAGTACTTC. The encoded protein is CASRNTGGGETQYF.

The chain has TRBV3-1 (or the pseudogene TRBV3-2) and TRBJ2-5; tentative D call: TRBD2 (6 bases). V was trimmed by 1 base and J by 2 bases, leaving 14 bases between them. CDR3 length: 16 residues. Looked up from germline, CDR1 is LGHDT and CDR2 is YNNKEL (reference sequence). The CDR3 spells CASSQGAIAEQETQYF. The DNA for the CDR3 is TGTGCCAGCAGCCAAGGGGCGATAGCGGAACAAGAGACCCAGTACTTC.

V is TRBV27 and J is TRBJ1-5, with 8 nucleotides matching TRBD1. CDR1 and CDR2 from the germline V gene are MNHEY and SMNVEV (reference sequence). The ends lost 6 bases at V and 4 bases at J; junction bases unmatched: 5. This CDR3 is 14 amino acids long. CDR3 region: CASRTGAGNQPQHF. The CDR3, as DNA: TGTGCCAGCAGGACAGGGGCCGGGAATCAGCCCCAGCATTTT.

The chain employs TRBV7-2 and TRBJ1-3; D ambiguous. The CDR3 is 15 amino acids. CDR1 SGHTA and CDR2 FQGNSA come from the germline V gene. V lost 2 bases to trimming and J lost 2 bases, with 10 bases between them. The CDR3 loop is CASSLRGTAGNTIYF. The CDR3 DNA reads TGTGCCAGCAGCTTAAGAGGAACTGCTGGAAACACCATATATTTT. Variable domain in full (rest from reference TRBV7-2 and TRBJ1-3): GAGVSQSPSNKVTEKGKDVELRCDPISGHTALYWYRQSLGQGLEFLIYFQGNSAPDKSGLPSDRFSAERTGGSVSTLTIQRTQQEDSAVYLCASSLRGTAGNTIYFGEGSWLTVV.

In its sample, this clone was seen a few times. The genes are TRBV5-1 and TRBJ1-2; D uncertain. This CDR3 contains 12 residues. Germline loops: CDR1 SGHRS, CDR2 YFSETQ. V shed 4 bases and J shed 8 bases, with 12 bases lying between them. The CDR3 region is CASSEGARGYTF. CDR3 nucleotides: TGCGCCAGCAGCGAGGGTGCTCGAGGCTACACCTTC.

The genes are TRBV11-2 and TRBJ2-2; D possibly corresponds to TRBD2 (6 bases). The germline V gene has CDR1 SGHAT and CDR2 FQNNGV. The CDR3 runs 17 residues. V gave up 5 bases and J gave up 1 base, with 17 bases separating them. The CDR3 nucleotides are TGTGCCAGCAGCCTACGGGACTCCGGATTGAACACCGGGGAGCTGTTTTTT. Translating it yields CASSLRDSGLNTGELFF.

The chain employs TRBV12-5 and TRBJ2-7; the match to TRBD2 covers 12 bases. From germline, CDR1 is LGHNT and CDR2 FRNRAP. This CDR3 region has 15 residues. The junction had 4 bases not matched to a gene; V was cut back by 1 base and J by 6 bases. The chain's CDR3 is CASGLGLAGAGEQYF. CDR3 nucleotide sequence: TGTGCTAGTGGTTTGGGACTAGCGGGGGCTGGCGAGCAGTACTTC.

This clone was seen only once. The chain links TRBV10-2 to TRBJ1-2, with no clear D. V was shortened by 9 bases and J by 5 bases, with 13 bases between the two germline ends. This CDR3 region has 12 residues. Germline lookup yields CDR1 WSHSY and CDR2 SAAADI. The CDR3 spells CASSPGGYGYTF. The CDR3 DNA reads as TGCGCCAGTTCCCCCGGAGGGTATGGCTACACCTTC.

The chain joins TRBV6-5 to TRBJ1-1; 7 bases line up with TRBD1. The CDR3 has 14 amino acids. Germline-derived CDR1 and CDR2 are MNHEY and SVGAGI. The V segment lost 8 bases and the J segment 5 bases; nucleotides outside the gene matches: 11. The CDR3 coding sequence is TGTGCCAGCCACAAGGGGGCCAGGAGTACTGAAGCTTTCTTT. Its protein is CASHKGARSTEAFF.

This clone came up once. The J gene is TRBJ1-1, the V gene TRBV5-1; tentatively, D is TRBD1 (5 bases). The CDR3 is 13 residues long. Trimming cost V 1 base and J 8 bases, with 12 bases left between them. The V gene's germline CDR1 is SGHRS and CDR2 YFSETQ. The CDR3 is CASSLHQGLEAFF. The DNA of the CDR3 is TGCGCCAGCAGCTTGCATCAGGGTCTCGAAGCTTTCTTT.

The CDR3 sequence: CASSQGSSGNIQYF. As DNA, the CDR3 is TGTGCCAGCAGCCAGGGTTCTAGTGGGAACATTCAGTACTTC. The chain combines TRBV3-1 (or the pseudogene TRBV3-2) with TRBJ2-4; D unclear. Between the trimmed V and J ends, which lost 3 bases and 7 bases, there was a span of 13 bases. Germline V lookup: CDR1 LGHDT, CDR2 YNNKEL (reference sequence). There are 14 residues in the CDR3.

V gene TRBV5-6 combines with J gene TRBJ2-7; TRBD1 aligns across 7 bases. Germline CDR1 and CDR2: SGHDT and YYEEEE. This CDR3 has 14 amino acids. J lost 3 bases, V lost 2 bases, and 5 bases had no gene match. The CDR3 DNA sequence: TGTGCCAGCAGCTTAGGTCCAGGGGGCTACGAGCAGTACTTC. Translating it yields CASSLGPGGYEQYF. The entire variable domain, with the rest obtained from reference TRBV5-6 and TRBJ2-7, is as follows: DAGVTQSPTHLIKTRGQQVTLRCSPKSGHDTVSWYQQALGQGPQFIFQYYEEEERQRGNFPDRFSGHQFPNYSSELNVNALLLGDSALYLCASSLGPGGYEQYFGPGTRLTVT.

The V and J genes are TRBV7-2 and TRBJ2-7; 8 bases agree with TRBD1. The CDR3 runs to 15 residues. Trimming cost V 4 bases and J 2 bases; bases outside gene matches: 7. From germline, CDR1 is SGHTA and CDR2 FQGNSA. The CDR3 coding sequence is TGTGCCAGCAGCTCCCGGACAGGGTTTACCTACGAGCAGTACTTC. Its translation: CASSSRTGFTYEQYF.

The genes are TRBV24-1 and TRBJ2-5; TRBD1 aligns across 9 bases. The germline V gene has CDR1 KGHDR and CDR2 SFDVKD. This CDR3 has 16 amino acids. V trimming: 7 bases; J trimming: 1 base; junction bases outside the gene matches: 9. As DNA, the CDR3 is TGTGCCACCAGCACCCGGGACAGGGCATTCCAAGAGACCCAGTACTTC. Translation gives CATSTRDRAFQETQYF.

The gene calls are TRBV3-1 (or the pseudogene TRBV3-2) and TRBJ2-7; a possible D gene is TRBD2 (6 bases). V gave up 4 bases and J gave up 8 bases, with 15 bases separating them. Germline lookup yields CDR1 LGHDT and CDR2 YNNKEL (reference sequence). CDR3 length equals 13 residues. CDR3 protein: CASSLLGEVKQYF. CDR3 bases: TGTGCCAGCAGCCTTCTAGGGGAGGTCAAGCAGTACTTC.

This clone was observed once. For the CDR3, the DNA is TGTGCCAGCAGCCTCCGACAGGCGGCGAACACTGAAGCTTTCTTT. Translation: CASSLRQAANTEAFF. This rearrangement joins TRBV6-2 or TRBV6-3 to TRBJ1-1, with D possibly matching TRBD1 (6 bases). The germline V gene encodes CDR1 MNHEY and CDR2 SVGEGT. The CDR3 covers 15 residues. V gave up 6 bases and J gave up 1 base, with 15 bases separating them.

The chain uses TRBV19 and TRBJ1-1, with TRBD1 matching over 7 bases. The CDR3 extends over 17 amino acids. The germline V gene has CDR1 LNHDA and CDR2 SQIVND (reference sequence). J lost 1 base, V lost 6 bases, and 14 bases had no gene match. CDR3 DNA: TGTGCCAGTAGAATATTCGGGACAGACAAATCGAACACTGAAGCTTTCTTT. The encoded protein is CASRIFGTDKSNTEAFF.

This clone was seen just once. The chain uses TRBV30 and TRBJ2-1; D may be TRBD2 (5 bases). Germline loops: CDR1 GTSNPN, CDR2 SVGIG (reference sequence). This CDR3 comprises 14 residues. The germline V and J ends were trimmed by 5 bases and 0 bases, with 11 bases remaining between them. The CDR3 coding sequence is TGTGCCTGGCGGAGGCCCAGCTCCTACAATGAGCAGTTCTTC. Translation gives CAWRRPSSYNEQFF.

The J gene is TRBJ1-2, the V gene TRBV7-3; tentatively, D is TRBD1 (5 bases). The CDR3 is 15 amino acids. V lost 1 base and J lost 2, with 11 bases in between. Germline lookup yields CDR1 SGHTA and CDR2 FQGTGA. CDR3 sequence reads: CASSLRGGRNYGYTF. The CDR3 DNA reads as TGTGCCAGCAGCTTAAGGGGCGGGAGAAACTATGGCTACACCTTC.

The rearrangement joins TRBV18 to TRBJ1-5; 7 nucleotides align to TRBD1. Germline trimming cut 6 bases from V and 2 bases from J; bases unmatched to any gene: 1. This CDR3 region has 13 residues. Per the germline V gene, CDR1 is KGHSH and CDR2 is LQKENI. The CDR3 coding sequence is TGTGCCAGCTCCGGGACAGGCAATCAGCCCCAGCATTTT. Its translation is CASSGTGNQPQHF.

The rearrangement links TRBV30 to TRBJ2-2; 8 bases are shared with TRBD2. Trimming removed 0 bases from V and 5 bases from J; junction bases left unmatched: 8. The CDR3 length is 16 residues. Germline CDR1 reads GTSNPN; CDR2 reads SVGIG (reference sequence). CDR3 nucleotide sequence: TGTGCCTGGAGTGTGCTCGGGAGGGCCAGGACCGGGGAGCTGTTTTTT. Translated, it gives CAWSVLGRARTGELFF.

This clone has just one count. J is TRBJ2-5 and V is TRBV5-4; possibly TRBD2 for D (6 bases). Per the germline V gene, CDR1 is SGHNT and CDR2 is YYREEE (reference sequence). V was cut by 1 base and J by 5 bases, with 9 bases left in between. This CDR3 has 13 residues. Written as DNA, the CDR3 is TGTGCCAGCAGCTTGTTTGGGGGGGAGACCCAGTACTTC. Its protein is CASSLFGGETQYF.